Shown below are 20 T cell receptor beta chains from a single sample sequenced in a study of cytomegalovirus exposure and HLA in healthy donors (dated by TCRdb to about 2017). The library came from the immunoSEQ multiplex PCR assay. The multiplex PCR relied on a mix of 60 forward primers for TCR Vbeta segments and 13 reverse primers for TCR Jbeta segments. TCRdb holds this immuneACCESS table with in-frame rearrangements only. Some clones are missing; in checked studies, unresolved V genes explain under half, and the rest has no known cause. This sample comprises about 120,000 clones, 9.5% of them detected only once. Of the sample, approximately 3% is held by the ten largest clones. Sequenced input: PBMCs. The receptor set was obtained from a man under 40 in good health and CMV-seronegative.

The gene calls are TRBV4-1 and TRBJ2-7, with D uncertain. The CDR3 has 15 amino acids. The V gene lost 0 bases and the J gene lost 2 bases, with 11 bases spanning the gap. The germline V gene encodes CDR1 MGHRA and CDR2 YSYEKL. CDR3 sequence (DNA): TGCGCCAGCAGCCAAGATTACGCAAGCGCCTACGAGCAGTACTTC. Translation gives CASSQDYASAYEQYF.

This clone turned up a few times. The rearrangement links TRBV6-1 to TRBJ1-6; weak D call: TRBD1 (5 bases). The CDR3 contains 13 residues. Trimming took off 10 bases at V and 7 bases at J, with 14 bases between the two ends. Germline CDR1 and CDR2: MNHNS and SASEGT. The CDR3 reads CATTGGGNSPLHF. Written as DNA, the CDR3 is TGTGCCACCACGGGGGGTGGCAATTCACCCCTCCACTTT.

This chain joins TRBV27 and TRBJ2-2; D unresolved. Germline-derived CDR1 and CDR2 are MNHEY and SMNVEV (reference sequence). Deletions cut 4 bases from V and 7 bases from J, with 13 bases between. The CDR3 is made up of 14 amino acids. The CDR3 DNA sequence: TGTGCCAGCAGTTATGTACGGTTCGGCGGGGAGCTGTTTTTT. This sequence encodes CASSYVRFGGELFF.

In this sample, this clone turned up a few times. The chain joins TRBV5-1 to TRBJ1-1; possible D gene TRBD1, 5 bases. The germline CDR1 and CDR2 sequences are SGHRS and YFSETQ. The CDR3 runs 13 residues. V was cut by 0 bases and J by 7 bases, with 10 bases left in between. In DNA form, the CDR3 reads TGCGCCAGCAGCTTGGAGGGGTCAGTTGAAGCTTTCTTT. Its translation is CASSLEGSVEAFF.

Only a few counts were recorded for this clone. The V and J genes are TRBV5-1 and TRBJ2-7; maybe TRBD1 (6 bases). The CDR3 consists of 14 residues. Germline-derived CDR1 and CDR2 are SGHRS and YFSETQ. The V and J ends lost 1 base and 7 bases respectively, with 15 bases between them. CDR3 loop: CASSLSGGRDEQYF. The CDR3 DNA is TGCGCCAGCAGCTTGAGTGGGGGCAGGGATGAGCAGTACTTC.

The chain uses TRBV6-5 and TRBJ1-5, with D maybe TRBD1 (6 bases). Trimming cost V 5 bases and J 1 base, with 12 bases left between them. This CDR3 region has 15 residues. Germline V gene lookup returns CDR1 MNHEY and CDR2 SVGAGI. The CDR3 reads CASSASTGSNQPQHF. Written as DNA, the CDR3 is TGTGCCAGCAGTGCGTCAACAGGGAGCAATCAGCCCCAGCATTTT.

Only a few counts were recorded for this clone. The V and J genes are TRBV5-4 and TRBJ1-1, with D uncertain. Trimming pared 3 bases from V and 1 base from J, leaving 13 bases between. Germline CDR1 and CDR2: SGHNT and YYREEE (reference sequence). CDR3 length: 15 amino acids. CDR3 coding DNA: TGTGCCAGCAGCTCATACGGACGGGGGAACACTGAAGCTTTCTTT. This translates into CASSSYGRGNTEAFF.

This clone was seen a handful of times. This chain joins TRBV14 and TRBJ2-1, with D uncertain. Trimming stripped 2 bases from V and 4 bases from J, with 6 bases between. Germline CDR1 is SGHDN and CDR2 is FVKESK. There are 13 residues in the CDR3. The CDR3: CASSQYRYNEQFF. The CDR3 DNA reads as TGTGCCAGCAGCCAATACAGATACAATGAGCAGTTCTTC.

The chain combines TRBV19 with TRBJ1-2; 8 bases align to TRBD1. Trimming took 7 bases from V and 2 from J; bases not matched to a gene: 9. The CDR3 is made up of 15 amino acids. Germline lookup yields CDR1 LNHDA and CDR2 SQIVND (reference sequence). CDR3: CASIPTGGFNYGYTF. The CDR3, as DNA: TGTGCCAGTATCCCAACAGGGGGGTTCAACTATGGCTACACCTTC.

V is TRBV5-4 and J is TRBJ2-1; possible D gene TRBD2, 7 bases. This CDR3 has 14 amino acids. Germline CDR1 SGHNT, CDR2 YYREEE (reference sequence). V shed 10 bases and J shed 4 bases, with 18 bases lying between them. The CDR3 here is CASTKGGGYNEQFF. DNA of the CDR3: TGTGCCTCTACGAAGGGGGGGGGTTACAATGAGCAGTTCTTC. The complete variable domain, with remaining parts taken from reference TRBV5-4 and TRBJ2-1, reads ETGVTQSPTHLIKTRGQQVTLRCSSQSGHNTVSWYQQALGQGPQFIFQYYREEENGRGNFPPRFSGLQFPNYSSELNVNALELDDSALYLCASTKGGGYNEQFFGPGTRLTVL.

The sample holds a few counts of this clone. The gene calls are TRBV19 and TRBJ1-4; 9 positions agree with TRBD1. Germline V gene sequence: CDR1 LNHDA, CDR2 SQIVND (reference sequence). CDR3 length: 19 residues. V shed 5 bases and J 3 bases; nucleotides not matched to a gene: 16. The CDR3 protein is CASSLGTDRGTRANEKLFF. The CDR3 nucleotides read TGTGCCAGTAGTTTGGGGACGGACAGGGGAACGCGGGCTAATGAAAAACTGTTTTTT.

This clone was seen once. The chain carries TRBV14 and TRBJ2-2; tentative D call: TRBD2 (5 bases). The CDR3 loop spans 17 amino acids. V was pared by 4 bases and J by 4 bases, with 19 bases between. Germline CDR1 SGHDN, CDR2 FVKESK. The CDR3 is CASSRVLSSLGTGELFF. CDR3 in DNA: TGTGCCAGCAGCCGAGTTCTTTCTAGCCTGGGCACCGGGGAGCTGTTTTTT.

This clone was observed a handful of times. This chain uses TRBV7-9 with TRBJ2-5, with D possibly TRBD1 on 6 matching bases. Trimming took off 3 bases at V and 1 base at J, with 9 bases between the two ends. The CDR3 covers 14 residues. From germline, CDR1 is SEHNR and CDR2 FQNEAQ (reference sequence). This CDR3 is CASSFWTAQETQYF. Here the CDR3 DNA reads TGTGCCAGCAGCTTTTGGACAGCCCAAGAGACCCAGTACTTC.

The chain couples TRBV6-5 to TRBJ2-6; D is perhaps TRBD2 (6 bases). The ends were cut back, 6 bases at V and 3 bases at J, with 9 bases in the middle. Germline V gives CDR1 MNHEY, CDR2 SVGAGI. The CDR3 length is 14 residues. CDR3 DNA sequence: TGTGCCAGCAGGGCGGGAATTGGGGCCAACGTCCTGACTTTC. Translated, it gives CASRAGIGANVLTF.

Here the CDR3 reads CASTLGTPGNTIYF. The CDR3, as DNA: TGTGCCAGTACACTCGGGACTCCCGGAAACACCATATATTTT. This chain links TRBV19 with TRBJ1-3; D is perhaps TRBD1 (5 bases). Trimming left V 7 bases short and J 4 bases short, with 14 bases between. This CDR3 spans 14 amino acids. Germline V gives CDR1 LNHDA, CDR2 SQIVND (reference sequence).

This clone was counted a few times. The V and J genes are TRBV5-1 and TRBJ2-2; TRBD2 matches at 8 bases. J was trimmed by 4 bases and V by 0 bases; bases with no gene match: 5. Germline V lookup: CDR1 SGHRS, CDR2 YFSETQ. The CDR3 is 16 residues long. The CDR3 region has the DNA TGCGCCAGCAGCTTGGTAGTAGCGGGACCCACCGGGGAGCTGTTTTTT. It encodes CASSLVVAGPTGELFF.

This clone was counted only a few times. This chain links TRBV4-1 with TRBJ2-5; 7 nucleotides line up with TRBD1. CDR1 is MGHRA, CDR2 YSYEKL, per germline. The CDR3 is 14 amino acids. V shed 4 bases, J shed 2 bases, and the junction held 4 bases outside the gene matches. The CDR3 sequence: CASSLRQGQETQYF. As DNA, the CDR3 is TGCGCCAGCAGCCTCCGACAGGGACAAGAGACCCAGTACTTC.

In this sample, this clone turned up a few times. The genes are TRBV10-3 and TRBJ2-5; maybe TRBD2 (6 bases). CDR3 length equals 14 residues. V shed 3 bases and J shed 4 bases, with 12 bases lying between them. Germline-derived CDR1 and CDR2 are ENHRY and SYGVKD. The chain's CDR3 is CAISENGGGETQYF. The CDR3 DNA reads TGTGCCATCAGTGAAAACGGGGGTGGAGAGACCCAGTACTTC.

V and J are TRBV14 and TRBJ1-2, with 10 bases that match TRBD1. The CDR3 has 14 amino acids. Germline values: CDR1 SGHDN, CDR2 FVKESK. The V gene end was trimmed by 6 bases and the J gene end by 4 bases; junction bases not matched to a gene: 5. Here the CDR3 DNA reads TGTGCCAGCAGAAGGGGGACAGGGGCCTATGGCTACACCTTC. This gives the protein CASRRGTGAYGYTF.

J is TRBJ2-2 and V is TRBV5-1; D might be TRBD1 (6 bases). Germline V gene sequence: CDR1 SGHRS, CDR2 YFSETQ. V gave up 3 bases and J gave up 0 bases, with 15 bases separating them. This CDR3 is 17 amino acids long. For the CDR3, the DNA is TGCGCCAGCAGCTGGCCCGTACAGGGTCCGAACACCGGGGAGCTGTTTTTT. It translates to CASSWPVQGPNTGELFF.